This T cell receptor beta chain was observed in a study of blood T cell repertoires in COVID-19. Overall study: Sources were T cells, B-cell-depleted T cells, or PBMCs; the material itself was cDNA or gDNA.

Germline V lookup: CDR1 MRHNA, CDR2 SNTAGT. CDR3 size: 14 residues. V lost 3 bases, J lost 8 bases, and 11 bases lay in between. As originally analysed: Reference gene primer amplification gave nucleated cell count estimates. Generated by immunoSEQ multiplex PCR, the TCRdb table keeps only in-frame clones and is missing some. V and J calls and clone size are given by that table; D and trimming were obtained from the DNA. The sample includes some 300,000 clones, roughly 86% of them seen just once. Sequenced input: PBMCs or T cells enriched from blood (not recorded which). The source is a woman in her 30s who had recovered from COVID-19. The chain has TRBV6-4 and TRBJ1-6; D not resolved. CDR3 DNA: TGTGCCAGCAGTGAAGTGGGCTTGGATTCACCCCTCCACTTT. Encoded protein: CASSEVGLDSPLHF.